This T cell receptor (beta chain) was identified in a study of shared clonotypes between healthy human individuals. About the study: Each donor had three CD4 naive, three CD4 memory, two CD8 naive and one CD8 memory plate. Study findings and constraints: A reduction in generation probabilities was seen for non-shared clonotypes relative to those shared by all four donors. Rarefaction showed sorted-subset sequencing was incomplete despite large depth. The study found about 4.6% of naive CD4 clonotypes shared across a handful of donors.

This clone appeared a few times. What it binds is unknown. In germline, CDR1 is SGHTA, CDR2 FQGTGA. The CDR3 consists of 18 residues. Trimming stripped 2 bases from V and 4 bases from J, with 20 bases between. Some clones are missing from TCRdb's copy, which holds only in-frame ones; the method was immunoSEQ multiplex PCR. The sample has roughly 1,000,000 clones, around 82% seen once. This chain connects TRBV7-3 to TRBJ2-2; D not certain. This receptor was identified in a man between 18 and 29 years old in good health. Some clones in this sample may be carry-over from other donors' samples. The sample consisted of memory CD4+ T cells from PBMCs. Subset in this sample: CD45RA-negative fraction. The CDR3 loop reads CASSLRSFTSWGTGELFF. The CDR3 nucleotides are TGTGCCAGCAGCTTACGGTCGTTTACCTCCTGGGGCACCGGGGAGCTGTTTTTT.